These 21 T cell receptor beta chains came from one sample sequenced in a study of neurological immune-mediated disorders. TCRdb independently ran MiXCR on the 5' RACE reads; one entry per CDR3 protein. Of tens of thousands of distinct CDR3 sequences listed, under 10% are singletons. The sequenced sample was PBMCs. The receptors shown here come from a man aged 50 to 60 in good health.

This clonotype was counted between two and nine times. CDR3 nucleotides: TGTGCCAGCAGCTTCTCGGGGGCCAGCAATCAGCCCCAGCATTTT. Amino acid sequence: CASSFSGASNQPQHF. This chain joins TRBV7-9 and TRBJ1-5; TRBD1 is a possible D gene (6 bases). Trimming pared 3 bases from V and 1 base from J, leaving 10 bases between. The CDR3 is made up of 15 amino acids. The V gene's germline CDR1 is SEHNR and CDR2 FQNEAQ (reference sequence).

This clonotype was observed a few times. The genes are TRBV30 and TRBJ2-2; no definite D call. Germline V gives CDR1 GTSNPN, CDR2 SVGIG (reference sequence). Trimming took 0 bases from V and 0 from J, leaving 8 bases between them. The CDR3 covers 15 residues. CDR3 nucleotide sequence: TGTGCCTGGAGTGTGGGCGGAGCGAACACCGGGGAGCTGTTTTTT. Its translation is CAWSVGGANTGELFF.

This clonotype was seen ten or more times. The chain uses TRBV20-1 and TRBJ2-3, with 10 nucleotides matching TRBD2. Trimming removed 1 base from V and 2 bases from J; junction bases left unmatched: 6. CDR3 length: 16 residues. CDR1 and CDR2 (germline): DFQATT, SNEGSKA (reference sequence). The CDR3 is CSARVPLAGITDTQYF. CDR3 nucleotide sequence: TGCAGTGCTAGAGTTCCACTAGCGGGGATCACAGATACGCAGTATTTT.

At least ten counts were recorded for this clonotype. The rearrangement joins TRBV5-1 to TRBJ1-1; unclear D gene. V lost 0 bases and J 5 bases, leaving 8 bases between the germline ends. Germline values: CDR1 SGHRS, CDR2 YFSETQ. CDR3 length: 13 residues. The CDR3 sequence is CASSLERVTEAFF. CDR3 DNA: TGCGCCAGCAGCTTGGAGCGGGTTACTGAAGCTTTCTTT.

There are many counts of this clonotype. The V gene is TRBV5-1, the J gene TRBJ2-5; 7 positions agree with TRBD1. Germline V gene data show CDR1 as SGHRS and CDR2 as YFSETQ. This CDR3 contains 15 residues. J gave up 2 bases and V 1 base, and 5 bases lay outside the gene matches. The CDR3 coding sequence is TGCGCCAGCAGCTTGTCGGGACAGCAGCAAGAGACCCAGTACTTC. This gives the protein CASSLSGQQQETQYF.

This clonotype showed up many times. This rearrangement joins TRBV30 to TRBJ1-1, with D possibly being TRBD1 (6 bases). The CDR3 loop spans 14 amino acids. Germline CDR1 GTSNPN, CDR2 SVGIG (reference sequence). V lost 2 bases and J 4 bases, leaving 14 bases between the germline ends. CDR3 sequence: CAWSKVDSSTEAFF. Written as DNA, the CDR3 is TGTGCCTGGAGTAAGGTGGACAGTAGCACTGAAGCTTTCTTT.

This clonotype was seen at least ten times. The genes are TRBV7-9 and TRBJ1-6; no definite D call. The germline V and J ends were trimmed by 1 base and 7 bases, with 11 bases remaining between them. The CDR3 covers 15 residues. The germline V gene encodes CDR1 SEHNR and CDR2 FQNEAQ (reference sequence). The CDR3 DNA reads TGTGCCAGCAGCTTAGGTGAAGGGATGAATTCACCCCTCCACTTT. This gives the protein CASSLGEGMNSPLHF.

This clonotype was picked up many times. This chain joins TRBV29-1 and TRBJ2-1; 7 nucleotides agree with TRBD1. With V trimmed by 6 bases and J by 3 bases, 8 bases remained unmatched. The germline CDR1 and CDR2 sequences are SQVTM and ANQGSEA. The CDR3 has 14 amino acids. CDR3 sequence: CSVITGVLYNEQFF. The CDR3 DNA is TGCAGCGTAATAACAGGGGTCCTCTACAATGAGCAGTTCTTC.

On this clonotype: The limits of the CDR3 on the DNA are not certain, so only TCRdb's listed CDR3 is given. The rearrangement joins TRBV5-1 to TRBJ2-1; whether TRBD2, the table's D call, matches the DNA was not checked. Ends included, the CDR3 has 20 residues. The germline CDR1 and CDR2 sequences are SGHRS and YFSETQ. This CDR3 reads CASSFYICSASGGPYNEQFF.

In its sample, this clonotype was seen many times. This sequence joins TRBV28 and TRBJ2-7; 12 nucleotides match TRBD2. In germline, CDR1 is MDHEN, CDR2 SYDVKM. J was trimmed by 2 bases and V by 4 bases; bases with no gene match: 3. This CDR3 has 15 residues. CDR3 region: CASSSASGGAYEQYF. The CDR3 bases are TGTGCCAGCAGTTCAGCTAGCGGGGGGGCCTACGAGCAGTACTTC.

This clonotype was seen many times. The chain links TRBV20-1 to TRBJ2-5; D might be TRBD2 (6 bases). Trimming pared 8 bases from V and 4 bases from J, leaving 23 bases between. CDR3 size: 15 residues. The germline V gene has CDR1 DFQATT and CDR2 SNEGSKA (reference sequence). CDR3 nucleotides: TGCAGTCGGCGGGCCCCCAGACTAGTCGGAGAGACCCAGTACTTC. The encoded protein is CSRRAPRLVGETQYF.

This clonotype occurred many times. The chain employs TRBV25-1 and TRBJ1-1; 10 nucleotides align to TRBD1. V lost 3 bases and J lost 3; bases outside the gene matches: 4. CDR1 is MGHDK, CDR2 SYGVNS, per germline. CDR3 size: 15 residues. DNA for the CDR3: TGTGCCAGCAGTGACCAGACAGGGGGCCACACTGAAGCTTTCTTT. As protein: CASSDQTGGHTEAFF.

This clonotype was counted at least ten times. The chain recombines TRBV6-5 with TRBJ2-2, with 8 bases identical to TRBD2. The CDR3 sequence is 13 residues long. The V gene's germline CDR1 is MNHEY and CDR2 SVGAGI. V was clipped by 8 bases and J by 9 bases; unmatched bases: 8. The CDR3 DNA reads TGTGCCAGCTATCGGGAGGGGCAAAGGGAGCTGTTTTTT. Protein: CASYREGQRELFF.

This clonotype has just a few counts. The genes are TRBV6-5 and TRBJ1-1; a weak D match, TRBD1 (5 bases). Germline CDR1 reads MNHEY; CDR2 reads SVGAGI. This CDR3 is 14 amino acids long. V lost 0 bases and J lost 5, with 10 bases in between. The CDR3 DNA sequence: TGTGCCAGCAGTTACTCGGGGGGGAGTACTGAAGCTTTCTTT. This sequence encodes CASSYSGGSTEAFF.

This clonotype was detected many times. The chain employs TRBV11-1 and TRBJ2-7, with 9 positions matching TRBD1. CDR3 length: 15 amino acids. J lost 3 bases, V lost 6 bases, and 9 bases had no gene match. Germline loops: CDR1 SGHAT, CDR2 FQDESV (reference sequence). The CDR3 bases are TGTGCCAGCAGTACTCCGGGACAGGGAGTCTACGAGCAGTACTTC. Its translation is CASSTPGQGVYEQYF.

In its sample, this clonotype was seen many times. This sequence joins TRBV5-5 and TRBJ2-2; D is unclear. V lost 1 base, J lost 1 base, and 8 bases lay in between. Germline loops: CDR1 SGHKS, CDR2 YYEKEE (reference sequence). The CDR3 sequence is 15 residues long. CDR3 DNA sequence: TGTGCCAGCAGCTTGATGGCAGGGAACACCGGGGAGCTGTTTTTT. It is translated as CASSLMAGNTGELFF. The full variable domain, in which reference TRBV5-5 and TRBJ2-2 provide the parts outside the CDR3, is DAGVTQSPTHLIKTRGQQVTLRCSPISGHKSVSWYQQVLGQGPQFIFQYYEKEERGRGNFPDRFSARQFPNYSSELNVNALLLGDSALYLCASSLMAGNTGELFFGEGSRLTVL.

This clonotype occurred many times. This sequence joins TRBV7-2 and TRBJ1-2; weak D call: TRBD1 (5 bases). There are 13 residues in the CDR3. Germline CDR1 and CDR2: SGHTA and FQGNSA. Trimming took off 5 bases at V and 8 bases at J, with 15 bases between the two ends. The CDR3 region has the DNA TGTGCCAGCAGCCGTAGTGGGGCTTTAGGCTACACCTTC. Its protein is CASSRSGALGYTF.

This clonotype was detected ten times or more. The rearrangement links TRBV5-1 to TRBJ2-5, with 7 bases matching TRBD1. From germline, CDR1 is SGHRS and CDR2 YFSETQ. This CDR3 comprises 13 residues. The trim removed 2 bases at V and 5 bases at J, leaving 3 bases unmatched. CDR3 amino acids: CASSFGTEETQYF. The CDR3, as DNA: TGCGCCAGCAGCTTTGGGACAGAGGAGACCCAGTACTTC.

As to this clonotype: This clone may be a read error of a much larger clone one base away. The chain has TRBV4-2 and TRBJ2-1; D is tentatively TRBD1 or TRBD2 (6 bases each). Germline CDR1 reads LGHNA; CDR2 reads YNFKEQ. This CDR3 spans 19 amino acids. CDR3 protein: CAGSQEGLGWGAYYNEQFF. CDR3 bases: TGTGCCGGCAGCCAAGAAGGGCTCGGGTGGGGGGCCTATTACAATGAGCAGTTCTTC.

The chain recombines TRBV29-1 with TRBJ2-7, with D unresolved. The CDR3 is 11 residues long. Germline V gene sequence: CDR1 SQVTM, CDR2 ANQGSEA. The ends were cut back, 5 bases at V and 2 bases at J, with 7 bases in the middle. This CDR3 reads CSVTAAYEQYF. In DNA form, the CDR3 reads TGCAGCGTTACCGCGGCCTACGAGCAGTACTTC.

This clonotype has a count of ten or more. V is TRBV7-6 and J is TRBJ2-7; 9 positions agree with TRBD2. CDR3 size: 14 residues. CDR1 is SGHVS, CDR2 FNYEAQ, per germline. V lost 2 bases to trimming and J lost 5 bases; unmatched junction nucleotides: 4. The CDR3 loop is CASSLYQREDEQYF. CDR3 bases: TGTGCCAGCAGCTTATATCAGCGGGAGGACGAGCAGTACTTC.